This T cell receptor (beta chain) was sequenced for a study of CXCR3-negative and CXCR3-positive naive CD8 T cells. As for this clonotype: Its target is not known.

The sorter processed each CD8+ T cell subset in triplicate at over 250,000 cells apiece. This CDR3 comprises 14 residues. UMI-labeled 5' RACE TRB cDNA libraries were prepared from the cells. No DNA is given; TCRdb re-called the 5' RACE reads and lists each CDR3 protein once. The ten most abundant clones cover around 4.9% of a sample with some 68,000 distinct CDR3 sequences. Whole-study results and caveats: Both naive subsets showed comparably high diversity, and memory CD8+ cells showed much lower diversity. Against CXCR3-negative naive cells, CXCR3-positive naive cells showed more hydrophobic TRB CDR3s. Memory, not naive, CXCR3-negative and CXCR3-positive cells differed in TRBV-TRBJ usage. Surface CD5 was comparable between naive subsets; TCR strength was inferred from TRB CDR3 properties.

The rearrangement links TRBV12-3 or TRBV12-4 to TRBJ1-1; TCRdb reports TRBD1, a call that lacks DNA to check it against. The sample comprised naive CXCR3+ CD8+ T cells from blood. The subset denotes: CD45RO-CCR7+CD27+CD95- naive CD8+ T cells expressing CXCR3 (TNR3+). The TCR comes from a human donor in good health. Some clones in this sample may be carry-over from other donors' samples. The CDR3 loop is CASILDRGHTEAFF.